This paragraph covers one T cell receptor beta chain sequence. Data came from immunoSEQ multiplex PCR; TCRdb stores just in-frame clones and leaves some out. The sample lists tens of thousands of clones; approximately 87% were seen once. The data derive from a study of OX40 agonist ivuxolimab in advanced cancers. Trimming removed 0 bases at V and 0 bases at J, with 12 bases between. The CDR3 runs to 16 residues. Germline CDR1 reads MNHNY; CDR2 reads SVGAGI (reference sequence). V gene TRBV6-6 combines with J gene TRBJ2-7; D is unclear. This material consisted of CD4+ or CD8+ T cells sorted from blood, taken in a trial of the OX40 agonist ivuxolimab. The receptor comes from an adult with an advanced solid tumor such as melanoma, head and neck, liver or kidney cancer. CDR3 amino acids: CASSYSSTITSYEQYF. Here the CDR3 DNA reads TGTGCCAGCAGTTACTCGAGTACAATAACCTCCTACGAGCAGTACTTC.